The clone carrying this T cell receptor beta chain was counted many times. Antigen specificity is unknown. TCRdb redid the calling of the RT-PCR reads with MiXCR, one entry per CDR3 protein. The sample has fewer than 600,000 distinct CDR3 sequences, 7.2% seen once. This sample is drawn from a study of response to subunit inactivated influenza vaccine. Findings and caveats of the study: The authors suggested that few new T cells are recruited per seasonal influenza vaccination.

The V end was cut by 0 bases, the J end by 0 bases, with 15 bases between. CDR3 length equals 18 residues. Germline V CDR1 and CDR2: LGHNA, YSLEER. This TCR was recovered from a man between 50 and 75 years old who received an inactivated influenza vaccine. Sequences were derived from PBMCs from blood, sampled less than 30 months after vaccination. The V and J genes are TRBV4-3 and TRBJ2-1; possibly TRBD1 for D (5 bases). For the CDR3, the DNA is TGCGCCAGCAGCCAAGACCCCCCGACAGTTAGCTCCTACAATGAGCAGTTCTTC. Translation: CASSQDPPTVSSYNEQFF.